A selection of T cell receptor beta chains follows, all from one sample in a study of T-cell reconstitution after alpha-beta-depleted transplantation in children. TCRdb re-called the PCR reads through MiXCR, storing one row per CDR3 protein. The table shows 300,000 to 400,000 distinct CDR3 sequences, with 16% occurring only once. Material: PBMCs, mostly from graft donor cells, obtained 360 days after TCRalphabeta/CD19-depleted stem cell transplant. The receptors were gathered from a male patient aged 2-9 years who had a stem cell transplant for acute lymphoblastic leukemia, so the T cells may come from the graft donor. Each CDR3 is given with its conserved first and last residue. The order of the fields is CDR3 protein, CDR3 DNA, D gene, clone size, J gene, V gene. D genes are given only for firm matches. The size field is filled for only some rows; it gives once, few, many or a size class.

CDR3 protein: CASSQGSYNEQFF; CDR3 DNA: TGTGCCAGCAGCCAAGGCTCCTACAATGAGCAGTTCTTC; D gene: .; clone size: many; J gene: TRBJ2-1; V gene: TRBV14
CDR3 protein: CASSWTGIWTGELFF; CDR3 DNA: TGTGCCAGCAGCTGGACAGGGATCTGGACCGGGGAGCTGTTTTTT; D gene: TRBD1; clone size: many; J gene: TRBJ2-2; V gene: TRBV6-2/TRBV6-3
CDR3 protein: CSASWTFQETQYF; CDR3 DNA: TGCAGTGCTAGCTGGACCTTCCAAGAGACCCAGTACTTC; D gene: .; clone size: few; J gene: TRBJ2-5; V gene: TRBV20-1
CDR3 protein: CASSLTRLPYQETQYF; CDR3 DNA: TGTGCCAGCAGCTTAACTAGACTACCCTACCAAGAGACCCAGTACTTC; D gene: .; clone size: .; J gene: TRBJ2-5; V gene: TRBV13
CDR3 protein: CASSSWLLRTSGSADTQYF; CDR3 DNA: TGTGCCAGCAGCTCCTGGCTCCTCCGGACTAGCGGGAGCGCAGATACGCAGTATTTT; D gene: TRBD2; clone size: .; J gene: TRBJ2-3; V gene: TRBV5-4
CDR3 protein: CASSVYALTVQETQYF; CDR3 DNA: TGTGCCAGCTCGGTATACGCCCTTACGGTCCAAGAGACCCAGTACTTC; D gene: .; clone size: few; J gene: TRBJ2-5; V gene: TRBV28
CDR3 protein: CAISESSRGLHEQYF; CDR3 DNA: TGTGCCATCAGTGAGTCCTCCAGGGGGCTCCACGAGCAGTACTTC; D gene: TRBD1; clone size: many; J gene: TRBJ2-7; V gene: TRBV10-3
CDR3 protein: CASSSVGDRTYEQYF; CDR3 DNA: TGTGCCAGCAGTTCCGTAGGGGACAGAACCTACGAGCAGTACTTC; D gene: TRBD1; clone size: .; J gene: TRBJ2-7; V gene: TRBV12-3/TRBV12-4
CDR3 protein: CASSFIPFGTRNVGDTQYF; CDR3 DNA: TGTGCCAGCAGTTTTATCCCATTTGGGACAAGGAATGTGGGAGATACGCAGTATTTT; D gene: .; clone size: few; J gene: TRBJ2-3; V gene: TRBV12-3/TRBV12-4
CDR3 protein: CASSPLAGGTRGHEQFF; CDR3 DNA: TGTGCCAGCAGCCCACTAGCGGGAGGGACCAGGGGCCATGAGCAGTTCTTC; D gene: TRBD2; clone size: .; J gene: TRBJ2-1; V gene: TRBV13
CDR3 protein: CASSLVERPLPYEQYF; CDR3 DNA: TGTGCCAGCAGCTTAGTCGAACGTCCACTACCCTACGAGCAGTACTTC; D gene: .; clone size: few; J gene: TRBJ2-7; V gene: TRBV7-2
CDR3 protein: CASSQVRAGDGGELFF; CDR3 DNA: TGCGCCAGCAGCCAAGTCCGAGCGGGCGATGGTGGGGAGCTGTTTTTT; D gene: .; clone size: few; J gene: TRBJ2-2; V gene: TRBV4-3
CDR3 protein: CAISGGRPGEQFF; CDR3 DNA: TGTGCCATCAGTGGCGGGAGGCCGGGTGAGCAGTTCTTC; D gene: TRBD2; clone size: many; J gene: TRBJ2-1; V gene: TRBV10-3
CDR3 protein: CASKSSHNQPQHF; CDR3 DNA: TGTGCCAGCAAGTCTTCCCACAATCAGCCCCAGCATTTT; D gene: .; clone size: .; J gene: TRBJ1-5; V gene: TRBV28
CDR3 protein: CASSPLSSHGDNEQFF; CDR3 DNA: TGTGCCAGCAGCCCGCTTTCGAGTCATGGGGACAATGAGCAGTTCTTC; D gene: .; clone size: many; J gene: TRBJ2-1; V gene: TRBV5-5
CDR3 protein: CSASGTRFGELFF; CDR3 DNA: TGCAGTGCTTCCGGGACTAGATTTGGGGAGCTGTTTTTT; D gene: TRBD2; clone size: .; J gene: TRBJ2-2; V gene: TRBV20-1
CDR3 protein: CASSGQGTVAKNIQYF; CDR3 DNA: TGTGCCAGCAGCGGACAGGGCACGGTGGCCAAAAACATTCAGTACTTC; D gene: TRBD1; clone size: .; J gene: TRBJ2-4; V gene: TRBV2
CDR3 protein: CASSVAGTGPYEQYF; CDR3 DNA: TGCGCCAGCAGCGTAGCCGGGACAGGGCCCTACGAGCAGTACTTC; D gene: TRBD1; clone size: few; J gene: TRBJ2-7; V gene: TRBV5-1
CDR3 protein: CASSFLGLGHKSSYNEQFF; CDR3 DNA: TGTGCCAGCAGTTTTTTAGGACTAGGACACAAAAGCTCCTACAATGAGCAGTTCTTC; D gene: TRBD2; clone size: many; J gene: TRBJ2-1; V gene: TRBV12-3/TRBV12-4
CDR3 protein: CASSFVSGSIDEQFF; CDR3 DNA: TGTGCCAGTAGTTTTGTTAGCGGGAGCATTGATGAGCAGTTCTTC; D gene: TRBD2; clone size: few; J gene: TRBJ2-1; V gene: TRBV19
CDR3 protein: CASSQVTDTGELFF; CDR3 DNA: TGCGCCAGCAGCCAAGTAACCGACACCGGGGAGCTGTTTTTT; D gene: .; clone size: .; J gene: TRBJ2-2; V gene: TRBV4-1
CDR3 protein: CASSIVGYGTEAFF; CDR3 DNA: TGTGCCAGTAGTATAGTAGGGTATGGCACTGAAGCTTTCTTT; D gene: .; clone size: few; J gene: TRBJ1-1; V gene: TRBV19
CDR3 protein: CSVDYSQETQYF; CDR3 DNA: TGCAGCGTTGATTACAGCCAAGAGACCCAGTACTTC; D gene: .; clone size: .; J gene: TRBJ2-5; V gene: TRBV29-1
CDR3 protein: CSVGLRSSGDRNEQFF; CDR3 DNA: TGCAGCGTTGGCCTCAGATCTAGCGGAGACAGAAATGAGCAGTTCTTC; D gene: TRBD2; clone size: few; J gene: TRBJ2-1; V gene: TRBV29-1
CDR3 protein: CASSLGRTGERRTYEQYF; CDR3 DNA: TGCGCCAGCAGCTTGGGTCGAACAGGGGAAAGGAGGACCTACGAGCAGTACTTC; D gene: TRBD1; clone size: .; J gene: TRBJ2-7; V gene: TRBV5-1
CDR3 protein: CSVLQSSYEQYF; CDR3 DNA: TGCAGCGTTCTTCAGAGCTCCTACGAGCAGTACTTC; D gene: .; clone size: few; J gene: TRBJ2-7; V gene: TRBV29-1